This T cell receptor beta chain emerged from a study of shared clonotypes between healthy human individuals. The assay was run at deep level. The data were produced by immunoSEQ multiplex PCR, yet TCRdb's version contains in-frame clones alone and is incomplete. The sample lists roughly 650,000 clones, about 96% occurring once. This clone was found once. V lost 4 bases and J lost 4; bases outside the gene matches: 10. Germline CDR1 reads SGHRS; CDR2 reads YFSETQ. CDR3 length equals 18 residues. The source is a woman younger than 45 in good health. The chain couples TRBV5-1 to TRBJ2-1; 14 nucleotides agree with TRBD2. Sequencing was carried out using naive CD4+ T cells sorted from blood. The sample's subset: CD45RA+ positively selected. CDR3 in amino acids: CASSTLTSGRDLYNEQFF. The CDR3 coding sequence is TGCGCCAGCAGCACGTTGACTAGCGGGAGGGATCTTTACAATGAGCAGTTCTTC.